These 32 T cell receptor beta chains were all obtained from the same sample, sequenced in a study of OX40 agonist ivuxolimab in advanced cancers. Clones were read by immunoSEQ multiplex PCR, and TCRdb kept only the in-frame ones, dropping some. This table has 42,000 or so clones, roughly 89% appearing once. The sample consisted of CD4+ or CD8+ T cells sorted from blood, taken in a trial of the OX40 agonist ivuxolimab. The receptors were sampled from an adult with an advanced solid tumor such as melanoma, head and neck, liver or kidney cancer.

The chain couples TRBV6-6 to TRBJ1-4; TRBD1 matches 8 bases. From germline, CDR1 is MNHNY and CDR2 SVGAGI (reference sequence). This CDR3 comprises 14 residues. V was pared by 4 bases and J by 8 bases, with 6 bases of the junction left unmatched. As DNA, the CDR3 is TGTGCCAGCAGTTTGATGACAGGGGACGAAAAACTGTTTTTT. This gives the protein CASSLMTGDEKLFF.

This chain connects TRBV5-4 to TRBJ2-7; maybe TRBD1 (6 bases). CDR1 is SGHNT and CDR2 is YYREEE in the germline V gene (reference sequence). Trimming pared 4 bases from V and 2 bases from J, leaving 19 bases between. The length of the CDR3 is 16 residues. CDR3 in amino acids: CASSSRGRGPPYEQYF. In DNA, the CDR3 is TGTGCCAGCAGCAGCAGGGGACGGGGTCCCCCCTACGAGCAGTACTTC.

This chain uses TRBV6-1 with TRBJ2-3; TRBD2 aligns across 8 bases. Trimming removed 3 bases from V and 3 bases from J; junction bases left unmatched: 5. CDR1 is MNHNS, CDR2 SASEGT, per germline. This CDR3 spans 15 amino acids. In DNA, the CDR3 is TGTGCCAGCAGTGACCCGGGACTAGGAACAGATACGCAGTATTTT. Its protein product is CASSDPGLGTDTQYF.

This clone was seen just once. J is TRBJ2-4 and V is TRBV30; D is unresolved. Germline CDR1 reads GTSNPN; CDR2 reads SVGIG (reference sequence). Trimming removed 0 bases from V and 1 base from J, with 13 bases in between. The CDR3 consists of 16 residues. In DNA form, the CDR3 reads TGTGCCTGGAGTGTACTTCTAAGCAGCGCCAAAAACATTCAGTACTTC. Translated, it gives CAWSVLLSSAKNIQYF. The full variable domain, in which reference TRBV30 and TRBJ2-4 provide the parts outside the CDR3, is SQTIHQWPATLVQPVGSPLSLECTVEGTSNPNLYWYRQAAGRGLQLLFYSVGIGQISSEVPQNLSASRPQDRQFILSSKKLLLSDSGFYLCAWSVLLSSAKNIQYFGAGTRLSVL.

The chain is built from TRBV4-2 and TRBJ1-2; D is ambiguous. Trimming removed 4 bases at V and 3 bases at J, with 12 bases between. Germline loops: CDR1 LGHNA, CDR2 YNFKEQ. The CDR3 extends over 14 amino acids. CDR3 amino acids: CASSPSTYDYGYTF. The DNA for the CDR3 is TGTGCCAGCAGCCCGTCAACCTACGACTATGGCTACACCTTC.

A single count supports this clone. The rearrangement links TRBV7-2 to TRBJ2-7; TRBD1 matches 7 bases. The CDR3 has 15 amino acids. Trimming removed 5 bases from V and 9 bases from J; junction bases left unmatched: 16. The germline gives CDR1 SGHTA, CDR2 FQGNSA. CDR3 nucleotide sequence: TGTGCCAGCAGCCCCCAGGGGGACACCCTGTCTCGGCAGTACTTC. This gives the protein CASSPQGDTLSRQYF.

The V gene is TRBV6-5, the J gene TRBJ2-1; TRBD1 aligns across 8 bases. V lost 5 bases and J lost 3; bases outside the gene matches: 6. CDR1 is MNHEY and CDR2 is SVGAGI in the germline V gene. The length of the CDR3 is 15 residues. CDR3 DNA sequence: TGTGCCAGCAGTCGGAAGGGACAGGTCTACAATGAGCAGTTCTTC. It codes for CASSRKGQVYNEQFF.

In this sample, this clone turned up once. The chain has TRBV6-5 and TRBJ2-7; D assignment may be TRBD1 or TRBD2 (6 bases each). Germline V gene lookup returns CDR1 MNHEY and CDR2 SVGAGI. V lost 2 bases, J lost 4 bases, and 18 bases lay in between. The CDR3 contains 16 residues. CDR3 amino acids: CASSYGDWRGGYEQYF. The DNA for the CDR3 is TGTGCCAGCAGTTACGGGGACTGGAGAGGGGGGTACGAGCAGTACTTC.

The chain employs TRBV6-5 and TRBJ2-2; 8 bases line up with TRBD2. Trimming cost V 0 bases and J 3 bases; bases outside gene matches: 3. The germline gives CDR1 MNHEY, CDR2 SVGAGI. The CDR3 contains 16 residues. DNA of the CDR3: TGTGCCAGCAGTTACTCTGGGCGGGGGGACACCGGGGAGCTGTTTTTT. Translation: CASSYSGRGDTGELFF.

The sample holds one count of this clone. The chain links TRBV6-5 to TRBJ2-7; TRBD1 matches at 7 bases. The CDR3 runs 15 residues. Germline values: CDR1 MNHEY, CDR2 SVGAGI. V shed 6 bases, J shed 3 bases, and the junction held 11 bases outside the gene matches. CDR3 residues: CASRQRPTGHYEQYF. The CDR3 DNA sequence: TGTGCCAGCAGACAGAGACCGACAGGGCACTACGAGCAGTACTTC.

The V call is TRBV13, the J call TRBJ2-7; TRBD1 matches 9 bases. Per the germline V gene, CDR1 is PRHDT and CDR2 is FYEKMQ (reference sequence). The CDR3 is 13 amino acids. The V segment lost 6 bases and the J segment 9 bases; nucleotides outside the gene matches: 9. CDR3 nucleotide sequence: TGTGCCAGCAGTAACCCGGACAGGGGAGTGCAGTACTTC. This gives the protein CASSNPDRGVQYF.

As to this clone: Mismatch with germline at one junction end may stem from a read error. The chain is built from TRBV7-7 and TRBJ2-2, with D uncertain. CDR1 is SSHAT, CDR2 FNYEAQ, per germline (reference sequence). The CDR3 consists of 13 residues. The CDR3 DNA sequence: TGTGCTAGCAGCCCCAGTTGGACCGGGGAGCTGTTTTTT. Protein sequence: CASSPSWTGELFF. Full variable domain (outside the CDR3, taken from reference TRBV7-7 and TRBJ2-2): GAGVSQSPRYKVTKRGQDVTLRCDPISSHATLYWYQQALGQGPEFLTYFNYEAQPDKSGLPSDRFSAERPEGSISTLTIQRTEQRDSAMYRCASSPSWTGELFFGEGSRLTVL.

The V and J genes are TRBV9 and TRBJ2-6; D is perhaps TRBD1 or TRBD2 (5 bases each). With 3 bases removed from V and 4 bases from J, the gap between germline ends came to 14 bases. CDR3 length: 16 amino acids. CDR1 SGDLS and CDR2 YYNGEE come from the germline V gene. CDR3: CASSAGTPSGANVLTF. CDR3 nucleotides: TGTGCCAGCAGCGCCGGGACCCCGTCAGGGGCCAACGTCCTGACTTTC. Full variable domain (missing parts from reference TRBV9 and TRBJ2-6): DSGVTQTPKHLITATGQRVTLRCSPRSGDLSVYWYQQSLDQGLQFLIQYYNGEERAKGNILERFSAQQFPDLHSELNLSSLELGDSALYFCASSAGTPSGANVLTFGAGSRLTVL.

The chain links TRBV7-9 to TRBJ2-5; 9 bases fit TRBD2. The V segment lost 0 bases and the J segment 3 bases; nucleotides outside the gene matches: 2. CDR1 SEHNR and CDR2 FQNEAQ come from the germline V gene (reference sequence). This CDR3 region has 15 residues. The CDR3 nucleotides are TGTGCCAGCAGCTTAGCTCTAGCGGGGAAAGAGACCCAGTACTTC. Amino acids: CASSLALAGKETQYF. The full variable domain, in which reference TRBV7-9 and TRBJ2-5 provide the parts outside the CDR3, is DTGVSQNPRHKITKRGQNVTFRCDPISEHNRLYWYRQTLGQGPEFLTYFQNEAQLEKSRLLSDRFSAERPKGSFSTLEIQRTEQGDSAMYLCASSLALAGKETQYFGPGTRLLVL.

The gene calls are TRBV28 and TRBJ1-6; D gene ambiguous. The germline V gene encodes CDR1 MDHEN and CDR2 SYDVKM. CDR3 size: 16 residues. The germline V and J ends were trimmed by 9 bases and 0 bases, with 15 bases remaining between them. In nucleotides, the CDR3 is TGTGCCAGTCAAACGGAAGGGAGCTCCTATAATTCACCCCTCCACTTT. It specifies CASQTEGSSYNSPLHF.

The chain combines TRBV19 with TRBJ2-5, with a weak D call TRBD2 (6 bases). Between the trimmed V and J ends, which lost 3 bases and 2 bases, there was a span of 10 bases. This CDR3 region has 14 residues. Germline V gives CDR1 LNHDA, CDR2 SQIVND (reference sequence). The CDR3 sequence is CASSIQRGQETQYF. CDR3 bases: TGTGCCAGTAGTATCCAACGGGGGCAAGAGACCCAGTACTTC. Based on the CDR3 plus reference TRBV19 and TRBJ2-5, the full variable domain is DGGITQSPKYLFRKEGQNVTLSCEQNLNHDAMYWYRQDPGQGLRLIYYSQIVNDFQKGDIAEGYSVSREKKESFPLTVTSAQKNPTAFYLCASSIQRGQETQYFGPGTRLLVL.

This clone was seen a handful of times. The V call is TRBV2, the J call TRBJ1-5; D may be TRBD1 (6 bases). Germline V gives CDR1 SNHLY, CDR2 FYNNEI. Trimming removed 4 bases from V and 6 bases from J, with 16 bases in between. CDR3 length: 15 residues. CDR3 loop: CASSATSGGGQPQHF. For the CDR3, the DNA is TGTGCCAGCAGTGCCACTTCGGGGGGCGGTCAGCCCCAGCATTTT.

CDR3 sequence (DNA): TGCAGCGTTAGGTGGAAGACAGGGCTGGAGACCCAGTACTTC. Encoded protein: CSVRWKTGLETQYF. The chain combines TRBV29-1 with TRBJ2-5; 7 bases are a match to TRBD1. CDR1 is SQVTM, CDR2 ANQGSEA, per germline. Trimming removed 5 bases from V and 5 bases from J; junction bases left unmatched: 11. The CDR3 spans 14 residues.

This rearrangement joins TRBV19 to TRBJ1-2, with D tentatively TRBD1 (6 bases). Germline lookup yields CDR1 LNHDA and CDR2 SQIVND (reference sequence). The CDR3 contains 14 residues. V was cut by 6 bases and J by 4 bases, with 15 bases left in between. CDR3 in amino acids: CASRRGAARYGYTF. CDR3 bases: TGTGCCAGTAGGAGGGGGGCAGCGCGCTATGGCTACACCTTC.

The chain links TRBV27 to TRBJ1-1; a weak D match, TRBD1 (6 bases). Between the trimmed V and J ends, which lost 6 bases and 3 bases, there was a span of 11 bases. Germline values: CDR1 MNHEY, CDR2 SMNVEV (reference sequence). There are 13 residues in the CDR3. The CDR3 coding sequence is TGTGCCAGCAGAGTCACAGGGTACACTGAAGCTTTCTTT. Its protein is CASRVTGYTEAFF.

This sequence joins TRBV4-2 and TRBJ2-3; D might be TRBD1 (6 bases). The length of the CDR3 is 13 residues. CDR1 is LGHNA and CDR2 is YNFKEQ in the germline V gene. The V end was cut by 0 bases, the J end by 11 bases, with 12 bases between. CDR3 sequence (DNA): TGTGCCAGCAGCCAAGATGGGGGCGGATGGCAGTATTTT. Its translation: CASSQDGGGWQYF.

V gene TRBV5-1 combines with J gene TRBJ2-5; D perhaps matches TRBD2 (6 bases). The V gene lost 4 bases and the J gene lost 5 bases, with 15 bases spanning the gap. Germline V gene data show CDR1 as SGHRS and CDR2 as YFSETQ. CDR3 size: 14 residues. Here the CDR3 DNA reads TGCGCCAGCAGCAACGGGACGGCGGGGGAGACCCAGTACTTC. This encodes CASSNGTAGETQYF.

This rearrangement joins TRBV5-5 to TRBJ1-3, with unresolved D. Germline CDR1 and CDR2: SGHKS and YYEKEE (reference sequence). The V and J ends lost 4 bases and 0 bases respectively, with 17 bases between them. The CDR3 has 17 residues. CDR3: CASSPFAPLSSGNTIYF. The CDR3 coding sequence is TGTGCCAGCAGCCCCTTCGCCCCCCTATCCTCTGGAAACACCATATATTTT. The complete variable domain, with remaining parts taken from reference TRBV5-5 and TRBJ1-3, reads DAGVTQSPTHLIKTRGQQVTLRCSPISGHKSVSWYQQVLGQGPQFIFQYYEKEERGRGNFPDRFSARQFPNYSSELNVNALLLGDSALYLCASSPFAPLSSGNTIYFGEGSWLTVV.

The chain recombines TRBV19 with TRBJ2-5; 8 bases agree with TRBD2. CDR3 length equals 14 residues. Looked up from germline, CDR1 is LNHDA and CDR2 is SQIVND (reference sequence). V gave up 4 bases and J gave up 2 bases; unmatched junction bases: 3. CDR3 amino acids: CASSKGGGQETQYF. The CDR3 DNA sequence: TGTGCCAGTAGTAAGGGCGGGGGGCAAGAGACCCAGTACTTC.

This sequence joins TRBV5-1 and TRBJ1-4, with a possible D match to TRBD1 (5 bases). V gave up 1 base and J gave up 2 bases, with 15 bases separating them. Germline V gene sequence: CDR1 SGHRS, CDR2 YFSETQ. This CDR3 has 17 residues. CDR3 bases: TGCGCCAGCAGCTTGCATGGCAGGGCGGGCACTAATGAAAAACTGTTTTTT. It codes for CASSLHGRAGTNEKLFF.

This clone was seen once. One end of the junction is discordant with germline, which a read error may explain. Other nucleotide sequences from this sample produce the same CDR3. This chain joins TRBV19 and TRBJ2-2, with TRBD2 matching over 11 bases. The germline CDR1 and CDR2 sequences are LNHDA and SQIVND (reference sequence). The CDR3 runs to 15 residues. The DNA of the CDR3 is TGTGCCAGTACCCAGACTAGCGGGGACACCGGAGAGCTGTTTTTT. Protein sequence: CASTQTSGDTGELFF.

The J gene is TRBJ1-1, the V gene TRBV5-1; D is perhaps TRBD1 (6 bases). The CDR3 runs 15 residues. Per germline, CDR1 SGHRS and CDR2 YFSETQ. The germline V and J ends were trimmed by 0 bases and 3 bases, with 12 bases remaining between them. The CDR3 reads CASSLGDRSYTEAFF. CDR3 bases: TGCGCCAGCAGCTTGGGTGACAGGTCCTACACTGAAGCTTTCTTT. Based on the CDR3 plus reference TRBV5-1 and TRBJ1-1, the full variable domain is KAGVTQTPRYLIKTRGQQVTLSCSPISGHRSVSWYQQTPGQGLQFLFEYFSETQRNKGNFPGRFSGRQFSNSRSEMNVSTLELGDSALYLCASSLGDRSYTEAFFGQGTRLTVV.

The chain employs TRBV19 and TRBJ2-7; TRBD1 matches 10 bases. CDR1 and CDR2 from the germline V gene are LNHDA and SQIVND (reference sequence). This CDR3 is 15 amino acids long. Unmatched junction bases numbered 12, after V lost 9 bases and J lost 4 bases. The CDR3 region has the DNA TGTGCCAGAGGAGCACCGGGACAGGGGCTGTACGAGCAGTACTTC. This translates into CARGAPGQGLYEQYF.

Written as DNA, the CDR3 is TGCGCCAGCAGCCCGGAGGACAGCAACTATGGCTACACCTTC. Translating gives CASSPEDSNYGYTF. The rearrangement joins TRBV5-1 to TRBJ1-2; a possible D gene is TRBD1 (6 bases). The length of the CDR3 is 14 residues. Germline loops: CDR1 SGHRS, CDR2 YFSETQ. V lost 4 bases and J lost 2, with 12 bases in between.

The count of this clone is one. The chain couples TRBV4-1 to TRBJ2-2; no clear D. The CDR3 length is 15 residues. The germline gives CDR1 MGHRA, CDR2 YSYEKL. Trimming stripped 0 bases from V and 0 bases from J, with 5 bases between. CDR3: CASSQDHPNTGELFF. The DNA of the CDR3 is TGCGCCAGCAGCCAAGATCACCCGAACACCGGGGAGCTGTTTTTT.

V and J are TRBV19 and TRBJ2-7; TRBD2 aligns across 8 bases. The CDR3 length is 13 residues. CDR1 is LNHDA, CDR2 SQIVND, per germline (reference sequence). V lost 5 bases to trimming and J lost 5 bases; unmatched junction nucleotides: 5. The DNA for the CDR3 is TGTGCCAGTAGTGGCCAGCGGGGGAACGAGCAGTACTTC. It codes for CASSGQRGNEQYF.

J is TRBJ2-3 and V is TRBV6-1; D is unclear. This CDR3 has 13 residues. Per germline, CDR1 MNHNS and CDR2 SASEGT. V was pared by 2 bases and J by 7 bases, with 10 bases between. CDR3 DNA: TGTGCCAGCAGTGAAATGGCAGCCTATACGCAGTATTTT. This translates into CASSEMAAYTQYF.